This TCR beta chain was retrieved from a study of cytomegalovirus exposure and HLA in healthy donors. Across the study: HLA-typed donors were the source of tens of millions of unique TCRs, which an early data release held.

The junction had 2 bases not matched to a gene; V was cut back by 4 bases and J by 3 bases. The CDR3 covers 16 residues. Germline loops: CDR1 ENHRY, CDR2 SYGVKD. In regard to this clone: Antigen unknown.

With 60 Vbeta and 13 Jbeta primers, the PCR was carried out. Assay: immunoSEQ multiplex PCR; the TCRdb copy retains only in-frame clones and omits some. The data contain fewer than 150,000 clones, approximately 80% of them singletons. Findings and limits, study-wide: When a later analysis compared HLA-associated TCR beta chains with equally common others, the HLA-associated chains turned out to be more clonally expanded and to have lower generation probabilities. The listing of 150 or so TCR beta chains classed them as cytomegalovirus-associated. Many donors shared some public TCRs, even though most TCR sequences were rare.

Sequencing was done on a sample of PBMCs. The TCR comes from a female donor in good health and CMV-seropositive. V is TRBV10-3 and J is TRBJ2-6; 11 nucleotides agree with TRBD1. CDR3 bases: TGTGCCATCAGTGGGACAGGGGGCGGTGGGGCCAACGTCCTGACTTTC. The encoded protein is CAISGTGGGGANVLTF.